The clone carrying this T cell receptor (beta chain) was picked up a small number of times. Its antigen is still unknown. Likely a read error: the CDR3 ends without its conserved phenylalanine or tryptophan. The DNA is left out, because the CDR3 cannot be placed on it with certainty; the CDR3 is given as TCRdb lists it. This sample was included in a study of T-cell reconstitution after alpha-beta-depleted transplantation in children. Per germline, CDR1 MNHNS and CDR2 SASEGT. The CDR3 has 12 residues if both end residues are counted. Preparation of the TCRbeta library was carried out with unique molecular identifiers. Each CDR3 protein gets one entry after TCRdb re-called the PCR reads with MiXCR. This sample has just over 950,000 distinct CDR3 sequences, with less than 30% found just once. The study, taken as a whole, reports: Fresh T-cell production supplied most of the T-cell counts and diversity seen one year after transplant. Alpha-beta T cells about two months after transplant reportedly derived from several hundred expanded graft clones. Surviving recipient T cells and thymic progenitors accounted for the high day-60 TCRbeta diversity observed in some patients.

The sample here was PBMCs, mostly from graft donor cells, taken 360 days after TCRalphabeta/CD19-depleted stem cell transplant. This chain connects TRBV6-1 to TRBJ2-5; the table's D call, TRBD1, was not checked against the DNA. The source is a boy in the first two years of life who had a stem cell transplant for SCID, so the T cells may come from the graft donor. CDR3 loop: CASSEALRVSGL.